This is a list of T cell receptor beta chains from one sample in a study of T-cell reconstitution after alpha-beta-depleted transplantation in children. TCRdb itself ran the PCR reads through MiXCR, one entry per CDR3 protein. The table includes about 200,000 distinct CDR3 sequences, more than 14% detected once. The starting material was PBMCs from the stem cell graft donor, obtained from the stem cell graft. The receptors here all came from a human donor who donated a stem cell graft to a child with acute lymphoblastic leukemia. The CDR3 runs from the conserved cysteine through the conserved F or W. Fields, in order: J gene, V gene, CDR3 protein.

J: TRBJ2-7; V: TRBV12-3/TRBV12-4; CDR3: CASSLSYRRGYEQYF
J: TRBJ2-3; V: TRBV20-1; CDR3: CSASFTNPTFFSTDTQYF
J: TRBJ1-3; V: TRBV4-2; CDR3: CASSQDSRAANTIYF
J: TRBJ2-7; V: TRBV5-1; CDR3: CASSLDGGMGEQYF
J: TRBJ2-5; V: TRBV28; CDR3: CASSTQTPQETQYF
J: TRBJ2-5; V: TRBV5-1; CDR3: CASSEYGQGAWQETQYF
J: TRBJ2-3; V: TRBV18; CDR3: CASSPGTRPSDTQYF
J: TRBJ2-7; V: TRBV2; CDR3: CATQLVSYEQYF
J: TRBJ2-6; V: TRBV10-3; CDR3: CAIKGWTGRTGANVLTF
J: TRBJ2-1; V: TRBV20-1; CDR3: CSARPRGQGGEQFF
J: TRBJ1-4; V: TRBV11-2; CDR3: CASSLYRGNNEKLFF
J: TRBJ2-7; V: TRBV5-6; CDR3: CASSAPGLAAYEQYF
J: TRBJ2-1; V: TRBV12-3/TRBV12-4; CDR3: CASSWDHVVQFF
J: TRBJ2-7; V: TRBV11-1; CDR3: CASSLGQGGDVYEQYF
J: TRBJ2-4; V: TRBV5-1; CDR3: CASSHRTGKDSQYF
J: TRBJ2-2; V: TRBV5-1; CDR3: CASSRGLAGLNTGELFF
J: TRBJ2-1; V: TRBV5-1; CDR3: CANHRRQCSYNEQFF
J: TRBJ2-7; V: TRBV20-1; CDR3: CSAYGTSGEQYF
J: TRBJ2-7; V: TRBV10-3; CDR3: CAISEPTRTGYHEQYF
J: TRBJ2-7; V: TRBV11-3; CDR3: CASSFSMEHEQYF
J: TRBJ2-7; V: TRBV3-1; CDR3: CASSPGGLYEQYF
J: TRBJ2-5; V: TRBV9; CDR3: CASSAGEREGIETQYF
J: TRBJ2-1; V: TRBV10-3; CDR3: CAISPTLDGTGVNEQFF
J: TRBJ1-2; V: TRBV20-1; CDR3: CSAWGRSRGGGYTF
J: TRBJ2-7; V: TRBV12-3/TRBV12-4; CDR3: CASRTVLYEQYF
J: TRBJ2-7; V: TRBV25-1; CDR3: CASSESGGLPYEQYF
J: TRBJ1-4; V: TRBV18; CDR3: CASSPRFQEKLFF
J: TRBJ2-7; V: TRBV5-1; CDR3: CASSLNSVSYEQYF
J: TRBJ2-7; V: TRBV7-9; CDR3: CASSLQGEQYF
J: TRBJ2-5; V: TRBV7-9; CDR3: CASSTNLPRGSKPF
J: TRBJ2-7; V: TRBV7-9; CDR3: CASSSSGLAGEQYF
J: TRBJ2-1; V: TRBV20-1; CDR3: CSAWTSAFDNEQFF
J: TRBJ2-1; V: TRBV5-1; CDR3: CASSFSGGYTYNEQFF
J: TRBJ2-5; V: TRBV12-3/TRBV12-4; CDR3: CASSLQGAKETQYF
J: TRBJ2-5; V: TRBV7-9; CDR3: CALGGSVGETQYF
J: TRBJ2-3; V: TRBV3-1; CDR3: CASSQEAGERRDTQYF
J: TRBJ2-7; V: TRBV11-2; CDR3: CASSLGKLAGVPYEQYF
J: TRBJ2-7; V: TRBV5-1; CDR3: CASSVAGVEYYEQYF
J: TRBJ2-5; V: TRBV29-1; CDR3: CSVESGAGPETQYF
J: TRBJ1-2; V: TRBV9; CDR3: CASSVSDDGSYGYTF
J: TRBJ2-6; V: TRBV18; CDR3: CASSPTGISGANVLTF
J: TRBJ2-1; V: TRBV5-1; CDR3: CASSLAGGDRGQFF
J: TRBJ2-1; V: TRBV12-3/TRBV12-4; CDR3: CASSSGFPGDEQFF
J: TRBJ2-7; V: TRBV5-1; CDR3: CASSSQRTAREQYF
J: TRBJ2-2; V: TRBV12-3/TRBV12-4; CDR3: CASSIQGATGELFF
J: TRBJ2-7; V: TRBV7-9; CDR3: CASSFGVAEFVYEQYF
J: TRBJ2-7; V: TRBV5-1; CDR3: CASRDPGRQPYEQYF
J: TRBJ2-5; V: TRBV12-3/TRBV12-4; CDR3: CASSYRGTRETQYF
J: TRBJ1-1; V: TRBV5-1; CDR3: CASRGARTEAFF
J: TRBJ2-7; V: TRBV12-3/TRBV12-4; CDR3: CASSLGSPGSYEQYF
J: TRBJ1-2; V: TRBV10-1; CDR3: CASSESGKTGYTF
J: TRBJ2-2; V: TRBV7-8; CDR3: CASSFDPSRTRGNTGELFF
J: TRBJ2-1; V: TRBV6-1; CDR3: CASSPTSGRASVF
J: TRBJ2-4; V: TRBV4-1; CDR3: CASSQVTGTSSWAKNIQYF